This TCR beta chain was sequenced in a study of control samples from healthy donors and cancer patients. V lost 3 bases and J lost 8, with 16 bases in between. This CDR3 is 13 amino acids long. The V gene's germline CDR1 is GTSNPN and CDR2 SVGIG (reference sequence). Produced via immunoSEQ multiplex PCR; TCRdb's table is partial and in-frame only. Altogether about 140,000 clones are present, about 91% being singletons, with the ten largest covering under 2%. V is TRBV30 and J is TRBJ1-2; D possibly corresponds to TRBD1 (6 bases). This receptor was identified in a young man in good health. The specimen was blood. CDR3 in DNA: TGTGCCTGGAGCCCCATCGGGGGGGGCGGCTACACCTTC. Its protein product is CAWSPIGGGGYTF.